This entry is about one TCR beta chain. Between the trimmed V and J ends, which lost 2 bases and 4 bases, there was a span of 11 bases. The CDR3 length is 13 residues. Germline V gene data show CDR1 as GTSNPN and CDR2 as SVGIG (reference sequence). A multiplex PCR was run with 60 Vbeta primers and 13 Jbeta primers. Repertoires were generated with immunoSEQ multiplex PCR, while TCRdb's copy carries only in-frame clones and drops some. Of more than 100,000 clones detected, around 74% appear once; the ten largest clones hold over 25%. The data were obtained in a study of cytomegalovirus exposure and HLA in healthy donors.

Sequenced sample: PBMCs. The V call is TRBV30, the J call TRBJ1-2; tentative D call: TRBD1 (6 bases). The TCR was taken from a man between 60 and 75 years old in good health and CMV-seropositive. In DNA, the CDR3 is TGTGCCTGGAGTCTCGGACAGCTCTATGGCTACACCTTC. This translates into CAWSLGQLYGYTF.